The 29 T cell receptor beta chains in this list originate from one sample, sequenced in a study of T-cell reconstitution after alpha-beta-depleted transplantation in children (dated by TCRdb to 2015 to 2016). Libraries were prepared through PCR. The sequencer was an Illumina HiSeq 2500. TCR library preparation used molecular barcoding, with unique molecular identifiers applied to normalize quantification of the TCRbeta repertoire. Clones were called with MiXCR by TCRdb after fastp trimmed the public reads at Q25, and only in-frame beta chains were retained. Each CDR3 protein gets just one entry, which takes the most common genes and DNA from the rows behind it. The sample includes 500,000 or so distinct CDR3 sequences, with about 10% observed a single time. Around 13% of the sample is taken by the ten largest. The treatment or condition label corresponds to: allogeneic hematopoietic cell transplantation with graft depleted of TCRalphabeta T cells and CD19 B cells.

Sequenced here: PBMCs, mostly from graft donor cells, sampled 180 days after TCRalphabeta/CD19-depleted stem cell transplant. These receptors were obtained from a female patient aged 2-9 years who had a stem cell transplant for aplastic anemia, so the T cells may come from the graft donor.

This clonotype was observed at least ten times. The chain recombines TRBV28 with TRBJ2-1, with TRBD2 as a possible D gene (6 bases). Germline values: CDR1 MDHEN, CDR2 SYDVKM. The V and J ends lost 7 bases and 0 bases respectively, with 10 bases between them. This CDR3 has 14 residues. CDR3 residues: CASILGGSYNEQFF. Written as DNA, the CDR3 is TGTGCCAGCATCCTCGGGGGCTCCTACAATGAGCAGTTCTTC. Full variable domain (rest looked up from reference TRBV28 and TRBJ2-1): DVKVTQSSRYLVKRTGEKVFLECVQDMDHENMFWYRQDPGLGLRLIYFSYDVKMKEKGDIPEGYSVSREKKERFSLILESASTNQTSMYLCASILGGSYNEQFFGPGTRLTVL.

This clonotype showed up many times. The rearrangement links TRBV12-3 or TRBV12-4 to TRBJ2-2, with TRBD2 as a possible D gene (6 bases). The V end lost 6 bases, the J end lost 1 base, and 15 bases lay between the germline ends. This CDR3 spans 16 amino acids. The DNA for the CDR3 is TGTGCCAGCAGCTTCCCCTGGGGGGTGAACACCGGGGAGCTGTTTTTT. It is translated as CASSFPWGVNTGELFF.

This clonotype has at least ten counts. This chain links TRBV5-1 with TRBJ2-2; no clear D. Germline CDR1 SGHRS, CDR2 YFSETQ. The germline V and J ends were trimmed by 2 bases and 0 bases, with 11 bases remaining between them. The CDR3 contains 16 residues. The CDR3, as DNA: TGCGCCAGCAGCTTCGAGCCGGTTGCGAACACCGGGGAGCTGTTTTTT. Translating it yields CASSFEPVANTGELFF.

This clonotype turned up a few times. The rearrangement links TRBV28 to TRBJ2-1; 11 nucleotides align to TRBD2. CDR3 length: 16 residues. Trimming took 6 bases from V and 5 from J; bases not matched to a gene: 9. In germline, CDR1 is MDHEN, CDR2 SYDVKM. The CDR3 sequence is CASRGWTSGPNNEQFF. In nucleotides, the CDR3 is TGTGCCAGCAGGGGTTGGACTAGCGGGCCTAACAATGAGCAGTTCTTC.

In its sample, this clonotype was seen a few times. The V call is TRBV5-6, the J call TRBJ2-7; 8 positions agree with TRBD2. V shed 8 bases and J 5 bases; nucleotides not matched to a gene: 12. Germline CDR1 reads SGHDT; CDR2 reads YYEEEE. This CDR3 spans 14 amino acids. CDR3 region: CASLKAGVNDEQYF. CDR3 sequence (DNA): TGTGCCAGTCTCAAAGCGGGAGTCAATGACGAGCAGTACTTC.

V is TRBV29-1 and J is TRBJ1-2; 9 nucleotides line up with TRBD1. Germline V gene lookup returns CDR1 SQVTM and CDR2 ANQGSEA. The CDR3 consists of 15 residues. The V segment lost 2 bases and the J segment 6 bases; nucleotides outside the gene matches: 10. This chain's CDR3 is CSVERTGAGEDGYTF. The CDR3 DNA reads TGCAGCGTTGAAAGGACAGGGGCCGGGGAGGATGGCTACACCTTC. Full variable domain (missing parts from reference TRBV29-1 and TRBJ1-2): SAVISQKPSRDICQRGTSLTIQCQVDSQVTMMFWYRQQPGQSLTLIATANQGSEATYESGFVIDKFPISRPNLTFSTLTVSNMSPEDSSIYLCSVERTGAGEDGYTFGSGTRLTVV.

Comment on this clonotype: Because it lacks the conserved phenylalanine or tryptophan at the end, this CDR3 is likely a read error. V usage is TRBV18 and J usage is TRBJ2-5; D remains ambiguous. CDR1 KGHSH and CDR2 LQKENI come from the germline V gene. CDR3 size: 12 residues. V was clipped by 3 bases and J by 5 bases, with 7 bases between them. CDR3 region: CASSPDRETQYL. The CDR3 nucleotides are TGTGCCAGCTCACCCGATCGGGAGACCCAGTACTTG.

This clonotype was found a few times. The genes are TRBV15 and TRBJ2-7; D may be TRBD2 (5 bases). The CDR3 contains 16 residues. Germline CDR1 LNHNV, CDR2 YYDKDF (reference sequence). V lost 0 bases and J lost 0, with 12 bases in between. CDR3 in DNA: TGTGCCACCAGCAGAGATTCCGGGGTGAGCTCCTACGAGCAGTACTTC. Its protein is CATSRDSGVSSYEQYF.

The chain employs TRBV4-3 and TRBJ1-5; no clear D. This CDR3 comprises 16 residues. Looked up from germline, CDR1 is LGHNA and CDR2 is YSLEER. Between the trimmed V and J ends, which lost 0 bases and 7 bases, there was a span of 16 bases. The CDR3 reads CASSQDSARNEQPQHF. The CDR3 region has the DNA TGCGCCAGCAGCCAAGATTCTGCCAGGAATGAACAGCCCCAGCATTTT.

The genes are TRBV30 and TRBJ2-5, with D tentatively TRBD2 (5 bases). The CDR3 runs 14 residues. Germline V gene sequence: CDR1 GTSNPN, CDR2 SVGIG (reference sequence). With 2 bases removed from V and 5 bases from J, the gap between germline ends came to 15 bases. CDR3 coding DNA: TGTGCCTGGAGTAGGGTTGGGAGTTTGGAGACCCAGTACTTC. Amino acid sequence: CAWSRVGSLETQYF.

This clonotype was counted many times. The CDR3 region has the DNA TGTGCCAGCAACTCCCTTGGCAGGGGGCGCACAGATACGCAGTATTTT. Residues: CASNSLGRGRTDTQYF. The chain joins TRBV12-3 or TRBV12-4 to TRBJ2-3, with 8 bases aligning to TRBD1. This CDR3 is built from 16 residues. The ends lost 7 bases at V and 1 base at J; junction bases unmatched: 10.

This clonotype was detected a few times. The chain links TRBV24-1 to TRBJ1-5; TRBD1 is a possible D gene (6 bases). Germline assignment: CDR1 KGHDR and CDR2 SFDVKD. CDR3 length: 16 amino acids. V was clipped by 4 bases and J by 0 bases, with 12 bases between them. The DNA of the CDR3 is TGTGCCACCAGTGACCAACAGGGTAATAGCAATCAGCCCCAGCATTTT. This codes for CATSDQQGNSNQPQHF.

As for this clonotype: One end of the junction does not line up with germline, which may come from a read error. The chain employs TRBV7-9 and TRBJ1-1; TRBD1 might be the D (5 bases). The CDR3 extends over 15 amino acids. Germline values: CDR1 SEHNR, CDR2 FQNEAQ (reference sequence). CDR3 amino acids: CAGSLVSGVSTEAFF. In DNA, the CDR3 is TGTGCCGGCAGCTTAGTTTCGGGGGTGAGCACTGAAGCTTTCTTT. The full variable domain, completed using reference TRBV7-9 and TRBJ1-1, is DTGVSQNPRHKITKRGQNVTFRCDPISEHNRLYWYRQTLGQGPEFLTYFQNEAQLEKSRLLSDRFSAERPKGSFSTLEIQRTEQGDSAMYLCAGSLVSGVSTEAFFGQGTRLTVV.

This clonotype appeared a few times. The V call is TRBV7-2, the J call TRBJ2-3; 7 bases fit TRBD2. This CDR3 region has 16 residues. Trimming at V came to 0 bases and at J to 4 bases, leaving 7 bases not matched to a gene. Germline CDR1 reads SGHTA; CDR2 reads FQGNSA. In DNA form, the CDR3 reads TGTGCCAGCAGCTTAGCGCGGGAGTGGCGGGCAGATACGCAGTATTTT. Translating it yields CASSLAREWRADTQYF.

This clonotype was seen at least ten times. This rearrangement joins TRBV12-3 or TRBV12-4 to TRBJ2-7; no firm D call. Deletions cut 1 base from V and 7 bases from J, with 20 bases between. The CDR3 has 16 residues. DNA of the CDR3: TGTGCCAGCAGTTTAGGGGTTGGCAGGCCCCCTCGAGAGCAGTACTTC. It yields the protein CASSLGVGRPPREQYF.

This clonotype was counted ten times or more. The chain employs TRBV6-2 or TRBV6-3 and TRBJ2-1, with 7 positions matching TRBD2. With 7 bases clipped from V and 6 bases from J, the junction kept 12 bases outside the gene matches. Germline assignment: CDR1 MNHEY and CDR2 SVGEGT. CDR3 length: 15 residues. CDR3 DNA: TGTGCCAGCACCACCTGGGAGGGTCATTTCAATGAGCAGTTCTTC. It codes for CASTTWEGHFNEQFF.

CDR3 protein: CAITRLAGGPRSSYNEQFF. In nucleotides, the CDR3 is TGTGCCATCACCCGACTAGCGGGAGGGCCAAGGAGCTCCTACAATGAGCAGTTCTTC. This chain uses TRBV12-3 or TRBV12-4 with TRBJ2-1; 14 bases are a match to TRBD2. V was clipped by 10 bases and J by 0 bases; unmatched bases: 14. The CDR3 length is 19 residues.

This clonotype was counted only a few times. The chain links TRBV19 to TRBJ2-1; D may be TRBD2 (6 bases). Trimming took 8 bases from V and 3 from J, leaving 17 bases between them. The CDR3 totals 15 residues. CDR1 is LNHDA and CDR2 is SQIVND in the germline V gene (reference sequence). CDR3 sequence: CASGRQEGVYNEQFF. In DNA, the CDR3 is TGTGCCAGTGGTCGGCAGGAGGGCGTCTACAATGAGCAGTTCTTC.

This chain connects TRBV6-2 or TRBV6-3 to TRBJ2-7, with TRBD1 identical over 9 bases. CDR1 and CDR2 (germline): MNHEY, SVGEGT. J lost 4 bases, V lost 6 bases, and 7 bases had no gene match. The CDR3 spans 14 residues. The CDR3 bases are TGTGCCAGCAGCCCGGACAGGGGTTTATACGAGCAGTACGTC. The encoded protein is CASSPDRGLYEQYV.

This clonotype was observed a handful of times. This chain connects TRBV19 to TRBJ2-5; no definite D call. Germline CDR1 and CDR2: LNHDA and SQIVND (reference sequence). Trimming took 4 bases from V and 5 from J, leaving 14 bases between them. This CDR3 has 14 amino acids. CDR3 sequence: CASSNQADRETQYF. The DNA of the CDR3 is TGTGCCAGTAGTAATCAGGCAGACCGGGAGACCCAGTACTTC.

This clonotype has only a few counts. V usage is TRBV7-2 and J usage is TRBJ2-7; the match to TRBD2 covers 11 bases. The germline V gene encodes CDR1 SGHTA and CDR2 FQGNSA. Germline trimming cut 3 bases from V and 7 bases from J; bases unmatched to any gene: 8. CDR3 length: 15 residues. The DNA of the CDR3 is TGTGCCAGCAGCTTGCGACTAGCGGGACCGGAGGAGCAGTACTTC. Translation gives CASSLRLAGPEEQYF.

This clonotype was detected only a few times. This chain links TRBV11-3 with TRBJ1-1, with 7 bases matching TRBD1. The J segment lost 0 bases and the V segment lost 5 bases, leaving 6 bases of the junction unmatched. The CDR3 spans 15 residues. Germline V gives CDR1 SGHNT, CDR2 YENEEA. The CDR3 sequence: CASSNRGRLNTEAFF. DNA for the CDR3: TGTGCCAGCAGCAACAGGGGACGGCTGAACACTGAAGCTTTCTTT. Variable domain in full (rest from reference TRBV11-3 and TRBJ1-1): EAGVVQSPRYKIIEKKQPVAFWCNPISGHNTLYWYLQNLGQGPELLIRYENEEAVDDSQLPKDRFSAERLKGVDSTLKIQPAELGDSAVYLCASSNRGRLNTEAFFGQGTRLTVV.

This clonotype was recorded many times. The CDR3 nucleotides are TGTGCCAGCAGCTTCCAGGGGAACTCCTACGAGCAGTACGTC. This sequence encodes CASSFQGNSYEQYV. The chain employs TRBV7-2 and TRBJ2-7, with D possibly being TRBD1 (6 bases). Germline V gene data show CDR1 as SGHTA and CDR2 as FQGNSA. The germline V and J ends were trimmed by 3 bases and 0 bases, with 9 bases remaining between them. CDR3 length equals 14 residues.

This clonotype was observed a handful of times. This chain connects TRBV9 to TRBJ2-3; unclear D gene. Per germline, CDR1 SGDLS and CDR2 YYNGEE. This CDR3 region has 15 residues. The ends were cut back, 0 bases at V and 0 bases at J, with 8 bases in the middle. The CDR3 DNA reads as TGTGCCAGCAGCGTAGCTCCGACTAGCACAGATACGCAGTATTTT. Translation: CASSVAPTSTDTQYF.

This clonotype was detected a few times. The V call is TRBV6-1, the J call TRBJ2-1; D possibly corresponds to TRBD2 (6 bases). Germline-derived CDR1 and CDR2 are MNHNS and SASEGT. This CDR3 is built from 15 residues. V lost 5 bases to trimming and J lost 3 bases, with 14 bases between them. The CDR3 here is CASSPAGSNYNEQFF. Here the CDR3 DNA reads TGTGCCAGCAGTCCCGCGGGAAGCAACTACAATGAGCAGTTCTTC.

The chain combines TRBV18 with TRBJ1-5; TRBD1 aligns across 8 bases. The CDR3 is 15 residues long. The germline V gene encodes CDR1 KGHSH and CDR2 LQKENI. Trimming took 6 bases from V and 3 from J; bases not matched to a gene: 7. Here the CDR3 reads CASSRYRGDNQPQHF. For the CDR3, the DNA is TGTGCCAGCTCTCGATACAGGGGGGACAATCAGCCCCAGCATTTT.

The gene calls are TRBV4-3 and TRBJ2-2, with 12 nucleotides matching TRBD2. V was pared by 0 bases and J by 5 bases, with 7 bases of the junction left unmatched. This CDR3 has 18 amino acids. Germline assignment: CDR1 LGHNA and CDR2 YSLEER. The CDR3 nucleotides are TGCGCCAGCAGCCAAGAGACTAGCGGGAGTAGGAGGACCGGGGAGCTGTTTTTT. Protein: CASSQETSGSRRTGELFF.

This clonotype was seen a handful of times. The chain joins TRBV7-2 to TRBJ2-1; tentative D call: TRBD2 (5 bases). Trimming removed 5 bases at V and 4 bases at J, with 12 bases between. This CDR3 spans 14 amino acids. CDR1 SGHTA and CDR2 FQGNSA come from the germline V gene. CDR3 nucleotides: TGTGCCAGCAGCAGTCTAGCCGCTTACAATGAGCAGTTCTTC. This gives the protein CASSSLAAYNEQFF.

The chain combines TRBV7-2 with TRBJ2-4, with 9 bases fitting TRBD2. The J segment lost 8 bases and the V segment lost 1 base, leaving 3 bases of the junction unmatched. CDR1 SGHTA and CDR2 FQGNSA come from the germline V gene. The CDR3 sequence is 14 residues long. The CDR3 loop reads CASSLVPSGDIQYF. The CDR3 DNA reads TGTGCCAGCAGCTTAGTCCCTAGCGGGGACATTCAGTACTTC.